The T cell receptor (beta chain) described here comes from a study of cytomegalovirus exposure and HLA in healthy donors. Whole-study context: Of around 400 genotyped donors, roughly 80% grouped in the Caucasian-associated ancestry cluster. Study observations and caveats: Later analysis demonstrated an association between a missense DCLRE1C variant and TCR beta V- and J-gene trimming.

Use of 60 Vbeta and 13 Jbeta primers characterized the PCR. Sequencing was performed with immunoSEQ multiplex PCR; in TCRdb, only in-frame clones are kept and a portion is missing. The data hold about 160,000 clones, with 60% to 75% observed a single time. V shed 5 bases and J shed 8 bases, with 17 bases lying between them. The germline V gene has CDR1 SEHNR and CDR2 FQNEAQ (reference sequence). The CDR3 has 14 residues. Comments on this clone: Its antigen is currently unknown.

The clonotype originates from a woman in her fifties or sixties in good health and CMV-seropositive. The sample comprised PBMCs. This rearrangement joins TRBV7-9 to TRBJ2-3; the D is unclear. The CDR3 spells CASSPLAGSSTQYF. In DNA form, the CDR3 reads TGTGCCAGCAGCCCCCTCGCCGGGTCAAGTACGCAGTATTTT.